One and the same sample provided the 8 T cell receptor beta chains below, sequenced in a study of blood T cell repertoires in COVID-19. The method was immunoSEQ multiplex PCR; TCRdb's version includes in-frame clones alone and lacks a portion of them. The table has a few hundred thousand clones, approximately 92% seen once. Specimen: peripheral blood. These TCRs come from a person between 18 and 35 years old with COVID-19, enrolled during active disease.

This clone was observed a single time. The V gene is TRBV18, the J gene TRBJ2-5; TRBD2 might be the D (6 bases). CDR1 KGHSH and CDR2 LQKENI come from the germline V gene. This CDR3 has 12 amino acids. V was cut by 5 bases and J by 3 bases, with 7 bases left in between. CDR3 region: CASSTGEETQYF. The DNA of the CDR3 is TGTGCCAGCTCAACGGGAGAAGAGACCCAGTACTTC.

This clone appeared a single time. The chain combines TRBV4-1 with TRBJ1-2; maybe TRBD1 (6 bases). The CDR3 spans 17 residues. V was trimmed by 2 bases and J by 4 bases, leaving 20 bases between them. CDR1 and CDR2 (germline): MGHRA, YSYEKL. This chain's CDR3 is CASSQSLSGAVGYGYTF. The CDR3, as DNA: TGCGCCAGCAGCCAAAGTTTATCAGGGGCGGTGGGCTATGGCTACACCTTC.

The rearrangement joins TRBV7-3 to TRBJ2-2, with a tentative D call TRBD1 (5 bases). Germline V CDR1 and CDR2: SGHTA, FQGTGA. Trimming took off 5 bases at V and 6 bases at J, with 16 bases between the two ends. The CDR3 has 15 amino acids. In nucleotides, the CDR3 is TGTGCCAGCAGCATGGCCCGACAGCCGCCCGGGGAGCTGTTTTTT. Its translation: CASSMARQPPGELFF.

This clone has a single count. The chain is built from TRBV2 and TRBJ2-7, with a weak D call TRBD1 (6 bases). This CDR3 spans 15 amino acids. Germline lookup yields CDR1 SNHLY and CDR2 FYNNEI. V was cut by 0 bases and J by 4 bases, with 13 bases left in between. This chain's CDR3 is CASSEARGWGYEQYF. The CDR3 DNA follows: TGTGCCAGCAGTGAAGCGAGGGGGTGGGGTTACGAGCAGTACTTC.

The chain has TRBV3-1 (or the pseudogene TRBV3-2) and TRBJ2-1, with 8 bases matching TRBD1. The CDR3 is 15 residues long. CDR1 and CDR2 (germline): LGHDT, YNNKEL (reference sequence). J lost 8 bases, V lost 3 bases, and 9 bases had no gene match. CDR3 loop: CASSHTRTGQDEQFF. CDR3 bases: TGTGCCAGCAGCCATACCAGGACAGGGCAGGATGAGCAGTTCTTC.

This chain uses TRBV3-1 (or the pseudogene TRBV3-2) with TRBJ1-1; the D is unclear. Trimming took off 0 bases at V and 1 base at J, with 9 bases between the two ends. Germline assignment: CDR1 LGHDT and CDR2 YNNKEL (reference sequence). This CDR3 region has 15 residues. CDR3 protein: CASSQDSSKNTEAFF. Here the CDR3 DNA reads TGTGCCAGCAGCCAAGATTCCAGTAAGAACACTGAAGCTTTCTTT.

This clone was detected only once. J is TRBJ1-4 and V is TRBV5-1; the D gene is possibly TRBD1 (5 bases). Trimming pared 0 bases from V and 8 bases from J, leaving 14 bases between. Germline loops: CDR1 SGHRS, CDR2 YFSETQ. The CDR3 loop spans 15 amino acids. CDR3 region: CASSLATGSKEKLFF. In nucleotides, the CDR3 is TGCGCCAGCAGCTTGGCCACAGGTAGTAAGGAAAAACTGTTTTTT.

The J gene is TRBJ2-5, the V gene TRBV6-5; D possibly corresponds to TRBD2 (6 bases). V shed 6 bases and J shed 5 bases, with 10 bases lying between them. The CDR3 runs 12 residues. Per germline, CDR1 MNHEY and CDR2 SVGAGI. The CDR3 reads CASRGLSETQYF. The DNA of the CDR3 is TGTGCCAGCAGGGGACTCTCGGAGACCCAGTACTTC.